This entry describes one T cell receptor beta chain. Some clones are missing from TCRdb's copy, which holds only in-frame ones; the method was immunoSEQ multiplex PCR. The sample contains approximately 190,000 clones, about 86% of which appear only once. The data were obtained in a study of blood T cell repertoires in COVID-19. The CDR3 consists of 14 residues. Germline V gives CDR1 MNHEY, CDR2 SMNVEV (reference sequence). V was clipped by 2 bases and J by 0 bases, with 7 bases between them. This clonotype was sampled from a man between 25 and 39 years old with active or convalescent COVID-19. The sample comprised peripheral blood. The chain recombines TRBV27 with TRBJ2-5; D not certain. The DNA of the CDR3 is TGTGCCAGCAGTTTAGGGCCCAACCAAGAGACCCAGTACTTC. As protein: CASSLGPNQETQYF.